The rows below give T cell receptor beta chains drawn from one sample of a study of blood T cell repertoires in COVID-19. Libraries were prepared by immunoSEQ multiplex PCR; TCRdb keeps only in-frame clonotypes and omits some of them. The repertoire holds around 140,000 clones, about three quarters seen once, with roughly 9% in the top ten. The material sequenced was peripheral blood. The receptor source for this set is a woman aged 45 to 65 with active or convalescent COVID-19. CDR3s leave out the opening cysteine and the closing phenylalanine or tryptophan.

CDR3	V
ASSHPGRGSYEQY	TRBV7-6
ASSLRTAGGEQY	TRBV11-2
AISEEGTPRGYT	TRBV10-3
ASSYDRVDQPQH	TRBV6-2/TRBV6-3
ASSFEQGNEKLF	TRBV7-3
ASRPSWVGAGKIGVSEQY	TRBV27
ASSLAFVKDSDYT	TRBV5-1
ASSLAPYEQY	TRBV2
ASSKTGGYTGELF	TRBV7-9
ASSEVGGGVNQPQH	TRBV6-1
ATRTGTGLASYNSPLH	TRBV27
ASSLAGPNYEQY	TRBV7-8
ASSSFKTGTANYGYT	TRBV7-2
ASSKRQGGTDTQY	TRBV5-1
ATSRDPGSDSPLH	TRBV15
SSQAYNEQF	TRBV29-1
ASSVQGRNQPQH	TRBV2
ASRGEGHGYT	TRBV5-1
ASSYSRADPEAF	TRBV6-2/TRBV6-3
ASSPLASGNNMGESQY	TRBV18
ASSLTGTNEKLF	TRBV5-4
AWIRQPQH	TRBV30
ASSVDSGVSGYT	TRBV9
ASSYLGMGGSPLH	TRBV6-2/TRBV6-3
ASSSLAGGGRTQY	TRBV6-2/TRBV6-3
AWSVAQETQY	TRBV30
ASSSLAEMSTDTQY	TRBV7-9